This T cell receptor beta chain derives from a study of T-cell memory formation after mild COVID-19. As regards this clonotype: The antigen is not known.

With V trimmed by 0 bases and J by 10 bases, 10 bases remained unmatched. The V gene's germline CDR1 is DFQATT and CDR2 SNEGSKA (reference sequence). The CDR3 extends over 15 amino acids. TCRdb processed the 5' RACE reads anew with MiXCR; each CDR3 protein has one entry. Of 350,000 to 500,000 distinct CDR3 sequences in the sample, 23% were seen once. Broader study findings: Chiefly within CM and EM were the contracting CD4+ clones; CD8+ ones were within EMRA.

The TCR was taken from an adult woman who had mild COVID-19 (a few samples of this study predate the infection). Cell type and time point are not known. This chain uses TRBV20-1 with TRBJ2-1; 9 nucleotides align to TRBD2. The sample taken for sequencing was PBMCs or a T cell subset sorted from them (not recorded which). Here the CDR3 reads CSARERASGIREQFF. CDR3 in DNA: TGCAGTGCTAGAGAGAGAGCTAGCGGGATTCGAGAGCAGTTCTTC.